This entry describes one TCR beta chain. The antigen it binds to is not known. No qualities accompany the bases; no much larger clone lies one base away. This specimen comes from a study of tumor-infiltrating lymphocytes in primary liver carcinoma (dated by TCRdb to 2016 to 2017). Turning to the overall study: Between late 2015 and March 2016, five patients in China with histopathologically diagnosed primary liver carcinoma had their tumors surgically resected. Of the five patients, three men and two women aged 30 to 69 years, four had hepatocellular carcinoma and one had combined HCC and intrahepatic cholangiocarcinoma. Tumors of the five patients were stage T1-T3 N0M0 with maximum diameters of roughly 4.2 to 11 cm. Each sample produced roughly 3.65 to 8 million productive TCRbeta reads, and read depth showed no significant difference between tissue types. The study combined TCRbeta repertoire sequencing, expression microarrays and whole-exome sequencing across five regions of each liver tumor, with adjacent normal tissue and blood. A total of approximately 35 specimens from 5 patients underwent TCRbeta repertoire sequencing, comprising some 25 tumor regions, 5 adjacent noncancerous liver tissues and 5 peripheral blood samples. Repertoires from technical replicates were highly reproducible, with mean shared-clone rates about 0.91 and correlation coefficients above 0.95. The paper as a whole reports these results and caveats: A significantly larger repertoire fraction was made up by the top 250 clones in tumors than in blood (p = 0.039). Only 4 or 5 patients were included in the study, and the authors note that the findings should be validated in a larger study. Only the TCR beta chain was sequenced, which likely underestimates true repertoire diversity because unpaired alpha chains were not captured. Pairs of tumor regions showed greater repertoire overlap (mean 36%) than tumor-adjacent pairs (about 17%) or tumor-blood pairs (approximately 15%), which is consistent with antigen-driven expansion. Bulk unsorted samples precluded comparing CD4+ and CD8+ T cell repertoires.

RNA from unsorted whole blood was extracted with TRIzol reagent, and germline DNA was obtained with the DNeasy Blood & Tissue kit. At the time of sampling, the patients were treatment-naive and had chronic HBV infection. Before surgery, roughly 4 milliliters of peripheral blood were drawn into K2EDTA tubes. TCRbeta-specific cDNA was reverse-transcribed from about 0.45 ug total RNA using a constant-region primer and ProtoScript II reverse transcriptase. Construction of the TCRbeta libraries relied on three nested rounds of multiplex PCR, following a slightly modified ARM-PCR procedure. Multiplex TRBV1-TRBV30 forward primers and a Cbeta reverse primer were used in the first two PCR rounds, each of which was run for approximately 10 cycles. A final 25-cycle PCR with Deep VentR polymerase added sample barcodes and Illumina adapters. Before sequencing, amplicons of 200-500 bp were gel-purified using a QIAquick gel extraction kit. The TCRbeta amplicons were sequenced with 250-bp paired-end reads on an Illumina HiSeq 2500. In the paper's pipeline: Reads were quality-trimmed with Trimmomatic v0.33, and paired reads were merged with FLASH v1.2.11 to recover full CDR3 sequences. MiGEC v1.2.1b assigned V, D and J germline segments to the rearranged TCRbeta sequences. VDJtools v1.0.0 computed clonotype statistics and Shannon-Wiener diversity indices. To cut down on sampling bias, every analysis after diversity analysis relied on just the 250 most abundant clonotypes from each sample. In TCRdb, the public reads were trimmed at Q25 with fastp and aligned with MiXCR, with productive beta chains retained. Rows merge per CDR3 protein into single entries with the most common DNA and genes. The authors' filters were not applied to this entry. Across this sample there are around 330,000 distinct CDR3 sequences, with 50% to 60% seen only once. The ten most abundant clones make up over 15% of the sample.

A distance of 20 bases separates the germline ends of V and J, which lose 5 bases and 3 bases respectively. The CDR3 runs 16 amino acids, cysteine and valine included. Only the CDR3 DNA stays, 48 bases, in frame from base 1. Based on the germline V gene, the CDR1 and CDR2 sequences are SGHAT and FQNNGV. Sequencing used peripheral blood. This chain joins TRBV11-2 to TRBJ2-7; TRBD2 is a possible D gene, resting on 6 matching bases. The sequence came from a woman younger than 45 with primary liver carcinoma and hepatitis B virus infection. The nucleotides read TGTGCCAGCAGCCCAGCCGGAGGGCCCACCTTCTACGAGCAGTACGTC. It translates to CASSPAGGPTFYEQYV.